The clone carrying this TCR beta chain was counted many times. The ends lost 1 base at V and 1 base at J; junction bases unmatched: 10. CDR3 size: 17 residues. The record originates from a study of T cells after yellow fever vaccination. TCRdb independently ran MiXCR on the 5' RACE reads; one entry per CDR3 protein. The sample lists about 120,000 distinct CDR3 sequences; about 7.2% were seen once. Material: CD4+ T cells sorted from PBMCs, obtained approximately 47 days after the first yellow fever vaccination. This chain joins TRBV12-3 or TRBV12-4 and TRBJ2-7, with 7 bases identical to TRBD2. This receptor was obtained from a man between 18 and 29 years old who received the YFV17D yellow fever vaccine. CDR3 sequence reads: CASSLGASSGLSYEQYF. The CDR3 DNA sequence: TGTGCCAGCAGTTTAGGGGCAAGTAGCGGGCTGTCCTACGAGCAGTACTTC.